One sample yielded the 24 T cell receptor beta chains listed below, sequenced in a study of T cells in Graves' hyperthyroidism and ophthalmopathy. Amplified TCR beta CDR3 regions derived from RNA transcripts. In the first-round RT-PCR of the TCR CDR3, the HTBI primer set was used. TCRdb fed the multiplex PCR reads into MiXCR, producing one record per CDR3 protein. The data contain 200,000 to 250,000 distinct CDR3 sequences, roughly 22% of them seen just once; the ten biggest clones take up around 32%. The sequencing input was blood. These receptors were collected from a woman in her forties with Graves' ophthalmopathy.

This clonotype has a count of ten or more. The chain joins TRBV6-1 to TRBJ2-7; 9 positions agree with TRBD1. CDR1 is MNHNS and CDR2 is SASEGT in the germline V gene. V trimming: 10 bases; J trimming: 4 bases; junction bases outside the gene matches: 8. The CDR3 loop spans 13 amino acids. The CDR3: CATSGQGLYEQYF. The CDR3 DNA reads TGTGCCACCTCGGGACAGGGATTGTACGAGCAGTACTTC.

This clonotype was seen many times. This sequence joins TRBV27 and TRBJ1-2; 10 nucleotides align to TRBD1. Germline lookup yields CDR1 MNHEY and CDR2 SMNVEV (reference sequence). V gave up 8 bases and J gave up 5 bases; unmatched junction bases: 11. This CDR3 contains 15 residues. The CDR3 coding sequence is TGTGCCAGCCATCCTGACAGGGGGCTCACTTATGGCTACACCTTC. Its translation is CASHPDRGLTYGYTF.

This clonotype occurred many times. The chain joins TRBV20-1 to TRBJ2-5; D is uncertain. This CDR3 contains 15 residues. Trimming took 0 bases from V and 1 from J, leaving 12 bases between them. Germline CDR1 and CDR2: DFQATT and SNEGSKA (reference sequence). The CDR3 loop is CSARDLEQSQETQYF. CDR3 coding DNA: TGCAGTGCTAGAGATCTCGAACAGAGCCAAGAGACCCAGTACTTC.

Details on this clonotype: One end of the junction is discordant with germline, which a read error may explain. V gene TRBV15 combines with J gene TRBJ1-1; no definite D call. This CDR3 contains 14 residues. Germline CDR1 LNHNV, CDR2 YYDKDF (reference sequence). The CDR3 DNA follows: TGTGCCACCAGCAGAGAGGGGTGGAACTCTGAAGCTTTCTTT. It codes for CATSREGWNSEAFF.

This clonotype has a count of ten or more. V and J are TRBV6-5 and TRBJ2-5, with 7 bases matching TRBD2. CDR1 and CDR2 (germline): MNHEY, SVGAGI. The trim removed 8 bases at V and 5 bases at J, leaving 17 bases unmatched. The CDR3 spans 16 residues. This CDR3 reads CASQRDGGTRQETQYF. CDR3 in DNA: TGTGCCAGCCAACGGGACGGGGGGACCCGTCAGGAGACCCAGTACTTC.

This clonotype was counted ten times or more. The chain combines TRBV6-1 with TRBJ2-2; perhaps TRBD1 as D (7 bases). The V end lost 7 bases, the J end lost 2 bases, and 17 bases lay between the germline ends. Looked up from germline, CDR1 is MNHNS and CDR2 is SASEGT. This CDR3 spans 16 amino acids. The CDR3 DNA sequence: TGTGCCAGCAACGCGGGACAGATTGCTAACACCGGGGAGCTGTTTTTT. It translates to CASNAGQIANTGELFF.

The chain uses TRBV28 and TRBJ1-2; TRBD1 matches 8 bases. Germline CDR1 reads MDHEN; CDR2 reads SYDVKM. Unmatched junction bases numbered 7, after V lost 6 bases and J lost 1 base. This CDR3 is built from 15 residues. The CDR3 sequence: CASRFQGAGNYGYTF. In nucleotides, the CDR3 is TGTGCCAGCAGGTTCCAGGGGGCCGGTAACTATGGCTACACCTTC.

There are many counts of this clonotype. The J gene is TRBJ2-7, the V gene TRBV28, with D hard to call. V lost 7 bases and J 2 bases, leaving 15 bases between the germline ends. Germline V gene sequence: CDR1 MDHEN, CDR2 SYDVKM. CDR3 length: 14 amino acids. CDR3 sequence: CASTPWEKTYEQYF. CDR3 nucleotide sequence: TGTGCCAGCACCCCCTGGGAAAAGACCTACGAGCAGTACTTC.

V is TRBV6-1 and J is TRBJ1-2, with D uncertain. CDR1 is MNHNS, CDR2 SASEGT, per germline. The V end was cut by 0 bases, the J end by 4 bases, with 9 bases between. The CDR3 contains 14 residues. The CDR3: CASSEAVPSYGYTF. Written as DNA, the CDR3 is TGTGCCAGCAGTGAAGCGGTGCCGTCCTATGGCTACACCTTC.

This clonotype was detected many times. The V call is TRBV12-3 or TRBV12-4, the J call TRBJ1-1; a weak D match, TRBD1 (5 bases). V was shortened by 3 bases and J by 0 bases, with 11 bases between the two germline ends. This CDR3 has 15 amino acids. In DNA form, the CDR3 reads TGTGCCAGCAGTTTTTGGTCAGGGATGAACACTGAAGCTTTCTTT. Protein product: CASSFWSGMNTEAFF.

Concerning this clonotype itself: With a much larger clone just one base away, this may be a read error. This rearrangement joins TRBV7-2 to TRBJ2-7, with D uncertain. The CDR3 consists of 13 residues. Germline lookup yields CDR1 SGHTA and CDR2 FQGNSA. V was clipped by 1 base and J by 3 bases, with 7 bases between them. CDR3 bases: TGTGCCAGCAGCTTAGGACATGTCTACGAGCAGTACTTC. Translated, it gives CASSLGHVYEQYF.

This clonotype has just one count. The chain links TRBV4-1 to TRBJ1-5; 10 bases fit TRBD1. The CDR3 sequence is 17 residues long. Germline lookup yields CDR1 MGHRA and CDR2 YSYEKL. The V segment lost 1 base and the J segment 2 bases; nucleotides outside the gene matches: 5. Here the CDR3 DNA reads TGCGCCAGCAGCCAAGCGACAGGGGGCAACGGCAATCAGCCCCAGCATTTT. Its translation: CASSQATGGNGNQPQHF.

Here the CDR3 reads CATSDLGGGQETQYF. The DNA for the CDR3 is TGTGCCACCAGTGATTTAGGGGGTGGGCAAGAGACCCAGTACTTC. The chain uses TRBV24-1 and TRBJ2-5; tentatively, D is TRBD1 (6 bases). This CDR3 has 15 residues. CDR1 and CDR2 from the germline V gene are KGHDR and SFDVKD. The V end was cut by 1 base, the J end by 2 bases, with 10 bases between.

The chain uses TRBV11-2 and TRBJ2-7; D is perhaps TRBD2 (5 bases). Looked up from germline, CDR1 is SGHAT and CDR2 is FQNNGV. There are 13 residues in the CDR3. Trimming stripped 3 bases from V and 6 bases from J, with 12 bases between. DNA of the CDR3: TGTGCCAGCAGCTTCGGTGAGGAGGCCGAGCAGTACTTC. The encoded protein is CASSFGEEAEQYF.

The V gene is TRBV7-4, the J gene TRBJ2-7; 8 nucleotides line up with TRBD1. This CDR3 region has 15 residues. Germline V CDR1 and CDR2: SGHVT, SQSDAQ. The J segment lost 4 bases and the V segment lost 9 bases, leaving 14 bases of the junction unmatched. CDR3 in DNA: TGTGCCAGTGCGGCCGGGACAGGCTATGGTTACGAGCAGTACTTC. This sequence encodes CASAAGTGYGYEQYF.

At least ten counts were recorded for this clonotype. V and J are TRBV7-2 and TRBJ2-6; D is undetermined. V lost 5 bases and J 1 base, leaving 6 bases between the germline ends. This CDR3 has 14 residues. Germline CDR1 is SGHTA and CDR2 is FQGNSA. CDR3 coding DNA: TGTGCCAGCAGCCCGGTGTCTGGGGCCAACGTCCTGACTTTC. This sequence encodes CASSPVSGANVLTF. The full variable domain, completed using reference TRBV7-2 and TRBJ2-6, is GAGVSQSPSNKVTEKGKDVELRCDPISGHTALYWYRQSLGQGLEFLIYFQGNSAPDKSGLPSDRFSAERTGGSVSTLTIQRTQQEDSAVYLCASSPVSGANVLTFGAGSRLTVL.

This chain joins TRBV7-9 and TRBJ1-2, with D unresolved. The length of the CDR3 is 15 residues. Germline-derived CDR1 and CDR2 are SEHNR and FQNEAQ (reference sequence). Trimming removed 6 bases at V and 4 bases at J, with 18 bases between. The CDR3 region is CASSFTGRRIYGYTF. CDR3 nucleotides: TGTGCCAGCAGTTTCACTGGACGGCGAATCTATGGCTACACCTTC. The variable domain in full, with the rest retrieved from reference TRBV7-9 and TRBJ1-2, is DTGVSQNPRHKITKRGQNVTFRCDPISEHNRLYWYRQTLGQGPEFLTYFQNEAQLEKSRLLSDRFSAERPKGSFSTLEIQRTEQGDSAMYLCASSFTGRRIYGYTFGSGTRLTVV.

This rearrangement joins TRBV19 to TRBJ2-5; maybe TRBD1 (6 bases). Germline assignment: CDR1 LNHDA and CDR2 SQIVND (reference sequence). Trimming removed 8 bases at V and 2 bases at J, with 12 bases between. This CDR3 spans 13 amino acids. The CDR3 region has the DNA TGTGCCAGTTCCCGGGACAAGCAAGAGACCCAGTACTTC. Protein sequence: CASSRDKQETQYF. Variable domain in full (rest from reference TRBV19 and TRBJ2-5): DGGITQSPKYLFRKEGQNVTLSCEQNLNHDAMYWYRQDPGQGLRLIYYSQIVNDFQKGDIAEGYSVSREKKESFPLTVTSAQKNPTAFYLCASSRDKQETQYFGPGTRLLVL.

This clonotype was counted at least ten times. The chain links TRBV6-1 to TRBJ2-7; the match to TRBD2 covers 7 bases. Germline CDR1 reads MNHNS; CDR2 reads SASEGT. Losses at the gene ends were 1 base for V and 2 bases for J; bases not matched to a gene: 5. This CDR3 is 15 amino acids long. The CDR3 spells CASSEGGRGTYEQYF. In DNA, the CDR3 is TGTGCCAGCAGTGAAGGCGGGAGAGGAACCTACGAGCAGTACTTC.

This clonotype showed up many times. The chain joins TRBV6-2 or TRBV6-3 to TRBJ1-2, with a weak D call TRBD1 (6 bases). The V gene's germline CDR1 is MNHEY and CDR2 SVGEGT. V was clipped by 6 bases and J by 2 bases, with 16 bases between them. This CDR3 region has 15 residues. The CDR3 reads CASSPSGTPNYGYTF. Written as DNA, the CDR3 is TGTGCCAGCAGCCCATCCGGGACACCGAACTATGGCTACACCTTC.

The chain is built from TRBV4-3 and TRBJ2-7, with D possibly being TRBD1 (5 bases). CDR1 and CDR2 (germline): LGHNA, YSLEER. V gave up 4 bases and J gave up 2 bases, with 18 bases separating them. The length of the CDR3 is 16 residues. In DNA form, the CDR3 reads TGCGCCAGCAGCCCTTCAACTCCGGGCAGGGCCTACGAGCAGTACTTC. Encoded protein: CASSPSTPGRAYEQYF.

At least ten counts were recorded for this clonotype. The V call is TRBV20-1, the J call TRBJ1-2; D gene uncertain. The CDR3 sequence is 13 residues long. Trimming removed 4 bases from V and 4 bases from J, with 13 bases in between. Germline V lookup: CDR1 DFQATT, CDR2 SNEGSKA (reference sequence). CDR3 coding DNA: TGCAGTGCTACGTACATAAGTAGCTATGGCTACACCTTC. This sequence encodes CSATYISSYGYTF.

This clonotype appeared many times. This chain links TRBV10-3 with TRBJ2-5; 13 positions match TRBD2. The germline V gene encodes CDR1 ENHRY and CDR2 SYGVKD. V shed 3 bases and J 2 bases; nucleotides not matched to a gene: 9. The CDR3 covers 18 residues. CDR3 DNA sequence: TGTGCCATCAGTGATACAGGGATGGGACTAGCGGGGCAAGAGACCCAGTACTTC. Its protein product is CAISDTGMGLAGQETQYF.

This clonotype came up many times. The chain has TRBV5-1 and TRBJ2-7; 8 bases match TRBD2. V lost 0 bases, J lost 6 bases, and 2 bases stayed unmatched. CDR3 length equals 13 residues. CDR1 and CDR2 (germline): SGHRS, YFSETQ. The CDR3 sequence is CASSLGLASEQYF. The CDR3 nucleotides are TGCGCCAGCAGCTTGGGACTAGCGAGCGAGCAGTACTTC. Full variable domain (missing parts from reference TRBV5-1 and TRBJ2-7): KAGVTQTPRYLIKTRGQQVTLSCSPISGHRSVSWYQQTPGQGLQFLFEYFSETQRNKGNFPGRFSGRQFSNSRSEMNVSTLELGDSALYLCASSLGLASEQYFGPGTRLTVT.